The next 21 T cell receptor beta chains were all read from a single sample in a study of metastatic and nonmetastatic thyroid tumors. TCRdb reprocessed the PCR reads via MiXCR. The sample yields around 34,000 clones, about 16% seen once. Every patient underwent thyroid surgery untreated. The sample taken for sequencing was blood. These receptors originate from a female donor with papillary thyroid cancer or a benign thyroid nodule (not recorded which). Some clones in this sample may be carry-over from other donors' samples.

This clone occurred many times. A much larger clone lies a single base off, so this may be a read error. This chain joins TRBV27 and TRBJ1-6; the D is unclear. Between the trimmed V and J ends, which lost 5 bases and 7 bases, there was a span of 12 bases. Germline CDR1 and CDR2: MNHEY and SMNVEV (reference sequence). CDR3 length equals 14 residues. The CDR3 DNA is TGTGCCAGCAGTCTTTGGCAGGACAATTCACCCCTCCACTTT. As protein: CASSLWQDNSPLHF.

This clone was seen ten or more times. It may be a read error: a sequence one base away is much more abundant. V and J are TRBV15 and TRBJ2-5; a weak D match, TRBD1 (6 bases). V lost 0 bases and J 6 bases, leaving 20 bases between the germline ends. The germline V gene has CDR1 LNHNV and CDR2 YYDKDF (reference sequence). This CDR3 comprises 17 residues. The CDR3 DNA follows: TGTGCCACCAGCAGAGATCTGGGAGCAGGGGTGGGGCAGACCCAGTACTTC. As protein: CATSRDLGAGVGQTQYF.

In its sample, this clone was seen many times. This chain connects TRBV9 to TRBJ1-2; D not certain. In germline, CDR1 is SGDLS, CDR2 YYNGEE. The ends were cut back, 0 bases at V and 4 bases at J, with 7 bases in the middle. The CDR3 contains 13 residues. The CDR3: CASSVGQSYGYTF. In DNA, the CDR3 is TGTGCCAGCAGCGTAGGCCAGTCCTATGGCTACACCTTC. Complete variable domain (other parts from reference TRBV9 and TRBJ1-2): DSGVTQTPKHLITATGQRVTLRCSPRSGDLSVYWYQQSLDQGLQFLIQYYNGEERAKGNILERFSAQQFPDLHSELNLSSLELGDSALYFCASSVGQSYGYTFGSGTRLTVV.

By sample share, this clone is medium-sized. In nucleotides, the CDR3 is TGTGCCAGCAGCCCTCGATTTGCCGGGACAGTCGGCTACACCTTC. It translates to CASSPRFAGTVGYTF. The chain employs TRBV11-2 and TRBJ1-2; 7 nucleotides agree with TRBD1. Germline V lookup: CDR1 SGHAT, CDR2 FQNNGV. This CDR3 spans 15 amino acids. J lost 8 bases, V lost 5 bases, and 14 bases had no gene match.

The chain joins TRBV13 to TRBJ2-2; 10 nucleotides match TRBD2. This CDR3 is 16 amino acids long. Germline-derived CDR1 and CDR2 are PRHDT and FYEKMQ (reference sequence). Germline trimming cut 4 bases from V and 4 bases from J; bases unmatched to any gene: 6. CDR3 DNA: TGTGCCAGCAGCTCCTTAGCGGGAGGCGCCACCGGGGAGCTGTTTTTT. Its translation is CASSSLAGGATGELFF.

This clone was counted at least ten times. V usage is TRBV6-5 and J usage is TRBJ2-2, with unresolved D. V was clipped by 2 bases and J by 6 bases, with 7 bases between them. Germline CDR1 MNHEY, CDR2 SVGAGI. The CDR3 loop spans 13 amino acids. CDR3: CASSYRESGELFF. The CDR3 DNA reads as TGTGCCAGCAGTTACAGGGAATCCGGGGAGCTGTTTTTT.

This clone was observed at least ten times. This chain connects TRBV3-1 to TRBJ1-1, with D unresolved. The germline V gene encodes CDR1 LGHDT and CDR2 YNNKEL (reference sequence). The CDR3 consists of 14 residues. The germline V and J ends were trimmed by 4 bases and 1 base, with 10 bases remaining between them. In nucleotides, the CDR3 is TGTGCCAGCAGCCCCGCCAGCCGGAACACTGAAGCTTTCTTT. Its translation: CASSPASRNTEAFF. Complete variable domain (other parts from reference TRBV3-1 and TRBJ1-1): DTAVSQTPKYLVTQMGNDKSIKCEQNLGHDTMYWYKQDSKKFLKIMFSYNNKELIINETVPNRFSPKSPDKAHLNLHINSLELGDSAVYFCASSPASRNTEAFFGQGTRLTVV.

The table lists this clone with many counts. The rearrangement uses TRBV30 and TRBJ2-1; 9 positions agree with TRBD1. This CDR3 contains 15 residues. Germline V gene sequence: CDR1 GTSNPN, CDR2 SVGIG (reference sequence). Trimming at V came to 3 bases and at J to 4 bases, leaving 7 bases not matched to a gene. CDR3 protein: CAWRLRGQGYNEQFF. The CDR3, as DNA: TGTGCCTGGAGGCTCCGGGGACAGGGATACAATGAGCAGTTCTTC.

Many counts were recorded for this clone. The V and J genes are TRBV25-1 and TRBJ2-6, with D possibly TRBD1 on 6 matching bases. This CDR3 contains 18 residues. The ends were cut back, 4 bases at V and 0 bases at J, with 16 bases in the middle. Germline values: CDR1 MGHDK, CDR2 SYGVNS. CDR3 DNA sequence: TGTGCCAGCAGTGGCTGGACAGAACGAATCTCTGGGGCCAACGTCCTGACTTTC. Its translation is CASSGWTERISGANVLTF.

This clone was observed many times. The V gene is TRBV30, the J gene TRBJ1-1; the match to TRBD1 covers 11 bases. This CDR3 is 15 amino acids long. The germline V gene encodes CDR1 GTSNPN and CDR2 SVGIG (reference sequence). Trimming cost V 4 bases and J 9 bases; bases outside gene matches: 13. The CDR3 bases are TGTGCCTGGAAGGTGTTGGGGACAGGGGGGGCGAAAGCTTTCTTT. Protein product: CAWKVLGTGGAKAFF.

The chain is built from TRBV19 and TRBJ2-5, with D unresolved. Germline lookup yields CDR1 LNHDA and CDR2 SQIVND (reference sequence). With 1 base removed from V and 5 bases from J, the gap between germline ends came to 8 bases. The CDR3 is 13 residues long. The CDR3 DNA sequence: TGTGCCAGTAGTATAGGGAGTTGGGAGACCCAGTACTTC. Translated: CASSIGSWETQYF.

There are many counts of this clone. This rearrangement joins TRBV9 to TRBJ1-1; D uncertain. This CDR3 is built from 13 residues. Trimming removed 1 base at V and 5 bases at J, with 9 bases between. Germline values: CDR1 SGDLS, CDR2 YYNGEE. CDR3 bases: TGTGCCAGCAGCGTAACGCTTGCTACTGAAGCTTTCTTT. Translating gives CASSVTLATEAFF.

This clone was found many times. The chain joins TRBV11-2 to TRBJ2-7; D tentatively fits TRBD1 or TRBD2 (5 bases each). Germline loops: CDR1 SGHAT, CDR2 FQNNGV. V gave up 5 bases and J gave up 1 base, with 18 bases separating them. The CDR3 is 16 residues long. CDR3 DNA: TGTGCCAGCAGCCCCAGGGCCCAGGAGGCTTCCTACGAGCAGTACTTC. Its protein product is CASSPRAQEASYEQYF.

The table lists this clone with many counts. V gene TRBV11-3 combines with J gene TRBJ1-3; no clear D gene. V was cut by 5 bases and J by 4 bases, with 12 bases left in between. From germline, CDR1 is SGHNT and CDR2 YENEEA. The CDR3 is made up of 14 amino acids. The chain's CDR3 is CASSRGQPGNTIYF. The CDR3 nucleotides read TGTGCCAGCAGCCGAGGTCAGCCGGGAAACACCATATATTTT.

This clone was detected many times. This chain uses TRBV4-1 with TRBJ1-2; 10 bases fit TRBD1. The CDR3 is made up of 14 amino acids. Germline V gives CDR1 MGHRA, CDR2 YSYEKL. V was clipped by 6 bases and J by 8 bases; unmatched bases: 9. In nucleotides, the CDR3 is TGCGCCAGCAGTGACCGGGACAGGGGCAGGGGCTACACCTTC. Translating gives CASSDRDRGRGYTF.

At least ten counts were recorded for this clone. The chain employs TRBV7-6 and TRBJ2-1; TRBD2 might be the D (6 bases). V was clipped by 2 bases and J by 6 bases, with 8 bases between them. The CDR3 loop spans 13 amino acids. Germline lookup yields CDR1 SGHVS and CDR2 FNYEAQ. Written as DNA, the CDR3 is TGTGCCAGCAGCTTAAGCGGGCTCAATGAGCAGTTCTTC. Encoded protein: CASSLSGLNEQFF. The full variable domain, with the rest looked up from reference TRBV7-6 and TRBJ2-1, is GAGVSQSPRYKVTKRGQDVALRCDPISGHVSLYWYRQALGQGPEFLTYFNYEAQQDKSGLPNDRFSAERPEGSISTLTIQRTEQRDSAMYRCASSLSGLNEQFFGPGTRLTVL.

The chain joins TRBV18 to TRBJ1-5, with D unclear. The germline V gene has CDR1 KGHSH and CDR2 LQKENI. Trimming took 6 bases from V and 0 from J, leaving 12 bases between them. This CDR3 comprises 15 residues. CDR3 DNA: TGTGCCAGCTCCGAGGGTCAGGTTAGCAATCAGCCCCAGCATTTT. Amino acids: CASSEGQVSNQPQHF.

The chain couples TRBV10-3 to TRBJ2-1; D assignment may be TRBD1 or TRBD2 (5 bases each). Trimming left V 5 bases short and J 5 bases short, with 19 bases between. The CDR3 is 16 residues long. CDR1 and CDR2 (germline): ENHRY, SYGVKD. The CDR3 region has the DNA TGTGCCATCAGTTCTAGGGACGCCCATAACGACAATGAGCAGTTCTTC. Its protein product is CAISSRDAHNDNEQFF.

As regards this clone: A much larger clone sits a single nucleotide away, making a read error possible. Likely a read error: the CDR3 ends without its conserved phenylalanine or tryptophan. The J gene is TRBJ2-5, the V gene TRBV5-1; D gene unclear. The CDR3 contains 14 residues. Trimming removed 0 bases from V and 3 bases from J, with 9 bases in between. The germline gives CDR1 SGHRS, CDR2 YFSETQ. The CDR3 DNA follows: TGCGCCAGCAGCTTGGGGCTAGTGGAAGAGACCCAGTACCTC. It codes for CASSLGLVEETQYL.

This clone has a count of ten or more. The chain combines TRBV11-1 with TRBJ2-1; D is undetermined. Germline V gene lookup returns CDR1 SGHAT and CDR2 FQDESV (reference sequence). The CDR3 contains 13 residues. V was cut by 5 bases and J by 10 bases, with 15 bases left in between. The CDR3 loop is CASSPNSAWEQFF. For the CDR3, the DNA is TGTGCCAGCAGCCCCAATTCTGCATGGGAGCAGTTCTTC.

This clone was seen repeatedly, ten times or more. V usage is TRBV6-4 and J usage is TRBJ2-3, with 8 nucleotides matching TRBD2. Germline values: CDR1 MRHNA, CDR2 SNTAGT. The CDR3 extends over 14 amino acids. The ends lost 4 bases at V and 4 bases at J; junction bases unmatched: 4. This CDR3 is CASSVVAGSDTQYF. CDR3 nucleotides: TGTGCCAGCAGTGTGGTAGCGGGGTCAGATACGCAGTATTTT.